These T cell receptor beta chains were read from a single sample in a study of cytomegalovirus exposure and HLA in healthy donors. Sequenced by immunoSEQ multiplex PCR; TCRdb stores in-frame clones only, minus some. The table includes 200,000 to 300,000 clones, about nine tenths detected once. Sequences were obtained from PBMCs. These receptors were obtained from a woman aged 25 to 39 in good health and CMV-seronegative. CDR3s include the opening cysteine and the closing phenylalanine or tryptophan. The D gene is left open where the match is weak. The size entry is marked missing in some rows and otherwise reads once, few, many or a size class.

J,size,V,D,CDR3,DNA
TRBJ2-3,NA,TRBV6-6,TRBD2,CASSYLAGADTQYF,TGTGCCAGCAGTTACCTAGCGGGAGCAGATACGCAGTATTTT
TRBJ2-4,NA,TRBV7-2,NA,CASSFMENIQYF,TGTGCCAGCAGCTTCATGGAAAACATTCAGTACTTC
TRBJ2-1,NA,TRBV4-2,TRBD2,CASSQEGSGNLYNEQFF,TGTGCCAGCAGCCAAGAAGGTAGCGGGAATTTGTACAATGAGCAGTTCTTC
TRBJ2-5,NA,TRBV7-8,NA,CASSWVGETQYF,TGTGCCAGCAGCTGGGTAGGAGAGACCCAGTACTTC
TRBJ1-1,NA,TRBV27,NA,CASSLWGTGNTEAFF,TGTGCCAGCAGTTTATGGGGGACCGGGAACACTGAAGCTTTCTTT
TRBJ2-7,NA,TRBV9,TRBD2,CASSVGGGNEQYF,TGTGCCAGCAGCGTAGGCGGGGGGAACGAGCAGTACTTC
TRBJ2-1,NA,TRBV4-3,NA,CASSHTGPPGANEQFF,TGCGCCAGCAGCCACACCGGGCCCCCTGGGGCCAATGAGCAGTTCTTC
TRBJ2-5,NA,TRBV5-1,NA,CASSLSRAGGETQYF,TGCGCCAGCAGCTTGTCAAGGGCGGGTGGAGAGACCCAGTACTTC
TRBJ1-1,NA,TRBV7-9,NA,CASSLVVGEGEAFF,TGTGCCAGCAGCTTAGTAGTTGGTGAGGGTGAAGCTTTCTTT
TRBJ1-1,NA,TRBV4-3,TRBD1,CASSPRDSFIEAFF,TGCGCCAGCAGCCCCCGGGACAGCTTTATTGAAGCTTTCTTT
TRBJ2-7,NA,TRBV7-2,NA,CASSLAGHRLYEQYF,TGTGCCAGCAGCTTAGCAGGACACCGCCTCTACGAGCAGTACTTC
TRBJ2-2,NA,TRBV7-7,NA,CASSLDQYTGELFF,TGTGCCAGCAGCTTAGACCAATACACCGGGGAGCTGTTTTTT
TRBJ2-1,NA,TRBV7-3,NA,CASSLTAENYNEQFF,TGTGCCAGCAGCTTAACAGCGGAGAACTACAATGAGCAGTTCTTC
TRBJ2-7,NA,TRBV27,TRBD1,CASSWTGAYEQYF,TGTGCCAGCAGCTGGACAGGTGCCTACGAGCAGTACTTC
TRBJ2-1,NA,TRBV19,NA,CASSIEEGSSNEQFF,TGTGCCAGTAGTATAGAGGAGGGCAGTTCCAATGAGCAGTTCTTC
TRBJ1-2,NA,TRBV9,TRBD1,CASSALLDRGPGGYTF,TGTGCCAGCAGCGCGCTTTTAGACAGGGGGCCGGGAGGCTACACCTTC
TRBJ2-1,NA,TRBV6-1,NA,CASRNPSGNEQFF,TGTGCCAGCAGGAACCCAAGCGGCAATGAGCAGTTCTTC
TRBJ2-1,NA,TRBV18,TRBD2,CASSPLTSGPNEQFF,TGTGCCAGCTCACCTCTGACTAGCGGCCCCAATGAGCAGTTCTTC
TRBJ2-3,NA,TRBV4-3,TRBD1,CASSQATGSTDTQYF,TGCGCCAGCAGCCAAGCGACAGGGAGCACAGATACGCAGTATTTT
TRBJ2-6,NA,TRBV25-1,NA,CASSEGAGRLGANVLTF,TGTGCCAGCAGTGAAGGGGCAGGCCGGTTGGGGGCCAACGTCCTGACTTTC
TRBJ2-5,NA,TRBV9,NA,CASSAGQETQYF,TGTGCCAGCAGCGCTGGGCAAGAGACCCAGTACTTC
TRBJ1-2,NA,TRBV30,NA,CAWTGTGHGYTF,TGTGCCTGGACGGGCACGGGACATGGCTACACCTTC
TRBJ2-7,few,TRBV9,TRBD2,CASSETSAVYEQYF,TGTGCCAGCAGCGAGACTAGCGCCGTCTACGAGCAGTACTTC
TRBJ2-2,NA,TRBV7-9,NA,CASSLAGGNTGELFF,TGTGCCAGCAGCTTAGCGGGAGGGAACACCGGGGAGCTGTTTTTT
TRBJ2-6,NA,TRBV29-1,TRBD2,CSVEDRLAGAGANVLTF,TGCAGCGTTGAAGATCGGTTAGCGGGAGCTGGGGCCAACGTCCTGACTTTC
TRBJ2-5,NA,TRBV6-1,NA,CASIPGVLETQYF,TGTGCCAGCATCCCGGGGGTTTTGGAGACCCAGTACTTC
TRBJ1-1,NA,TRBV27,NA,CASSFFFGDPEAFF,TGTGCCAGCAGCTTCTTCTTTGGGGACCCCGAAGCTTTCTTT
TRBJ1-4,NA,TRBV5-6,NA,CASSAGLRLNEKLFF,TGTGCCAGCAGCGCGGGACTGCGGCTTAATGAAAAACTGTTTTTT
TRBJ2-1,NA,TRBV29-1,TRBD2,CSVVIVGLAGMSNPYNEQFF,TGCAGCGTTGTAATTGTGGGACTAGCGGGGATGAGCAACCCCTACAATGAGCAGTTCTTC
TRBJ2-7,NA,TRBV19,TRBD1,CASSIGQGTTYEQYF,TGTGCCAGTAGTATAGGACAGGGTACCACCTACGAGCAGTACTTC
TRBJ2-1,few,TRBV4-3,TRBD2,CASSQETSGAYNEQFF,TGCGCCAGCAGCCAAGAGACTAGCGGAGCCTACAATGAGCAGTTCTTC
TRBJ2-2,NA,TRBV28,NA,CASSPFTGELFF,TGTGCCAGCAGTCCCTTCACCGGGGAGCTGTTTTTT
TRBJ2-7,NA,TRBV7-2,NA,CASSANPYEQYF,TGTGCCAGCAGCGCCAACCCCTACGAGCAGTACTTC
TRBJ2-1,NA,TRBV5-1,TRBD2,CASSLRLAGGPGNEQFF,TGCGCCAGCAGCTTGCGACTAGCGGGAGGGCCGGGAAATGAGCAGTTCTTC
TRBJ1-5,NA,TRBV25-1,NA,CASSELTSNQPQHF,TGTGCCAGCAGTGAATTAACCTCGAATCAGCCCCAGCATTTT
TRBJ1-4,NA,TRBV18,NA,CASSDRPATNEKLFF,TGTGCCAGCTCTGACAGACCCGCAACTAATGAAAAACTGTTTTTT
TRBJ2-5,NA,TRBV27,NA,CASNSGGTQYF,TGTGCCAGTAACTCTGGTGGGACCCAGTACTTC
TRBJ2-7,NA,TRBV19,TRBD1,CASTQNRGGEQYF,TGTGCCAGTACCCAAAACAGGGGTGGAGAGCAGTACTTC
TRBJ1-2,NA,TRBV5-1,TRBD1,CASSLWDRASGYTF,TGCGCCAGCAGCTTATGGGACAGGGCCTCTGGCTACACCTTC
TRBJ2-7,NA,TRBV23-1,TRBD2,CASSPKPSGSGSYEQYF,TGCGCCAGCAGCCCAAAGCCTAGCGGAAGTGGCTCCTACGAGCAGTACTTC
TRBJ2-7,NA,TRBV10-2,NA,CASSESRDSYEQYF,TGCGCCAGCAGTGAGTCTCGCGATTCCTACGAGCAGTACTTC
TRBJ2-6,NA,TRBV11-2,TRBD1,CASSFWDSGPGANVLTF,TGTGCCAGCAGCTTTTGGGACAGTGGGCCTGGGGCCAACGTCCTGACTTTC
TRBJ2-1,NA,TRBV7-2,TRBD1,CASSFYGTGSSYNEQFF,TGTGCCAGCAGCTTTTACGGGACAGGGAGCTCCTACAATGAGCAGTTCTTC
TRBJ2-2,NA,TRBV2,TRBD1,CASSVGTGGSGELFF,TGTGCCAGCAGTGTAGGGACAGGGGGCTCCGGGGAGCTGTTTTTT
TRBJ2-4,NA,TRBV9,NA,CASSGGPRAAKNIQYF,TGTGCCAGCAGCGGGGGGCCCAGGGCGGCCAAAAACATTCAGTACTTC
TRBJ1-2,NA,TRBV9,NA,CASSVEGGAGYTF,TGTGCCAGCAGCGTAGAGGGTGGGGCTGGCTACACCTTC